Following are 28 T cell receptor beta chains from one sample sequenced in a study of CD4 and CD8 cells across lung adenocarcinoma regions (dated by TCRdb to the late 2010s). To prepare the library, PCR was applied. TCRdb records HiSeq X Ten as the sequencer. TCRdb trimmed public reads at Q25 via fastp, called clones via MiXCR and kept in-frame beta chains. Merged by CDR3 protein, the rows form single entries marked with the most common genes and DNA. The sample yields about 12,000 distinct CDR3 sequences; about half were counted once. 25% to 30% of the sample rests with the top ten. The sample was CD8+ T cells from the margin of a lung tumor. This sample's cell subset or site label indicates: tumor margin region. These receptors were collected from a male donor with lung adenocarcinoma. The CD4 and CD8 labels of this study may be unreliable.

This chain links TRBV6-1 with TRBJ2-2, with D perhaps TRBD1 (5 bases). Germline CDR1 MNHNS, CDR2 SASEGT. This CDR3 is 14 amino acids long. Trimming cost V 8 bases and J 4 bases, with 14 bases left between them. The CDR3 spells CASGSTASTGELFF. The CDR3 DNA is TGTGCCAGCGGGTCGACAGCCTCCACCGGGGAGCTGTTTTTT.

This clonotype was detected many times. The rearrangement joins TRBV6-1 to TRBJ2-1; TRBD1 matches at 10 bases. With 5 bases clipped from V and 12 bases from J, the junction kept 13 bases outside the gene matches. Per germline, CDR1 MNHNS and CDR2 SASEGT. The CDR3 contains 15 residues. CDR3 loop: CASSLGQGVTWGQFF. The CDR3 DNA sequence: TGTGCCAGCAGTCTCGGACAGGGGGTAACGTGGGGGCAGTTCTTC.

This clonotype occurred a few times. The CDR3 region is CASSSHRDQPQHF. CDR3 sequence (DNA): TGTGCCAGCAGCTCTCACAGGGATCAGCCCCAGCATTTT. V is TRBV11-2 and J is TRBJ1-5; a possible D gene is TRBD1 (6 bases). Trimming took off 4 bases at V and 5 bases at J, with 9 bases between the two ends. In germline, CDR1 is SGHAT, CDR2 FQNNGV. The CDR3 consists of 13 residues.

This clonotype was detected many times. This sequence joins TRBV7-2 and TRBJ2-6; 7 bases agree with TRBD1. Losses at the gene ends were 4 bases for V and 2 bases for J; bases not matched to a gene: 2. The CDR3 sequence is 15 residues long. Germline CDR1 and CDR2: SGHTA and FQGNSA. The chain's CDR3 is CASSSDRAGANVLTF. DNA for the CDR3: TGTGCCAGCAGCTCTGACAGGGCTGGGGCCAACGTCCTGACTTTC.

This chain connects TRBV19 to TRBJ2-6; no clear D. The V end lost 6 bases, the J end lost 1 base, and 4 bases lay between the germline ends. The CDR3 is made up of 13 amino acids. Germline loops: CDR1 LNHDA, CDR2 SQIVND (reference sequence). CDR3 sequence (DNA): TGTGCCAGTAGCATATCTGGGGCCAACGTCCTGACTTTC. As protein: CASSISGANVLTF.

The chain joins TRBV7-2 to TRBJ2-4; 10 bases agree with TRBD1. The DNA end favors TRBJ2-5, so the J call may be wrong. The CDR3 runs 15 residues. Germline loops: CDR1 SGHTA, CDR2 FQGNSA. The CDR3 region is CASSPDRGREETQYF. In nucleotides, the CDR3 is TGTGCCAGCAGCCCGGACAGGGGGAGGGAGGAGACCCAGTACTTC.

In the case of this clonotype: Germline is not matched at one junction end, which may reflect a read error. This sequence joins TRBV6-1 and TRBJ2-3; no reliable D call. CDR1 and CDR2 (germline): MNHNS, SASEGT. CDR3 size: 12 residues. The CDR3 here is CASTLNTETQYF. DNA of the CDR3: TGTGCCAGCACTCTCAACACAGAGACGCAGTATTTT.

In this sample, this clonotype turned up many times. This rearrangement joins TRBV25-1 to TRBJ2-5; D not certain. The CDR3 contains 11 residues. Germline lookup yields CDR1 MGHDK and CDR2 SYGVNS. The V gene lost 3 bases and the J gene lost 5 bases, with 4 bases spanning the gap. The chain's CDR3 is CASSDVETQYF. CDR3 DNA: TGTGCCAGCAGTGACGTTGAGACCCAGTACTTC.

The V and J genes are TRBV6-1 and TRBJ1-5; unclear D gene. The CDR3 length is 13 residues. Germline values: CDR1 MNHNS, CDR2 SASEGT. Trimming removed 7 bases at V and 7 bases at J, with 14 bases between. The CDR3 region is CASIAFGAQPQHF. CDR3 nucleotides: TGTGCCAGCATAGCTTTTGGAGCGCAGCCCCAGCATTTT.

This clonotype appeared many times. The chain uses TRBV6-2 or TRBV6-3 and TRBJ2-5, with D tentatively TRBD2 (7 bases). The CDR3 is made up of 17 amino acids. Germline-derived CDR1 and CDR2 are MNHEY and SVGEGT. V dropped 0 bases and J dropped 5 bases, with 19 bases sitting between them. CDR3 sequence (DNA): TGTGCCAGCAGTTACTCGACCGGGGGGCTAGATCGGGAGACCCAGTACTTC. Protein: CASSYSTGGLDRETQYF.

This clonotype is medium-sized in the sample. The chain recombines TRBV27 with TRBJ1-6, with D maybe TRBD1 (6 bases). Germline CDR1 reads MNHEY; CDR2 reads SMNVEV (reference sequence). Trimming took 0 bases from V and 11 from J, leaving 11 bases between them. CDR3 length: 14 residues. In nucleotides, the CDR3 is TGTGCCAGCAGTTTATCGAACAGGGCGGCACCCCTCCACTTT. This encodes CASSLSNRAAPLHF.

This chain joins TRBV6-1 and TRBJ2-6; D might be TRBD1 or TRBD2, each matching 6 bases. There are 17 residues in the CDR3. CDR1 and CDR2 (germline): MNHNS, SASEGT. V was shortened by 7 bases and J by 16 bases, with 32 bases between the two germline ends. In DNA form, the CDR3 reads TGTGCCAGCACCGGGATAGGGGTTGCTTCGGGGGCCAACGAGCTGACTTTC. It encodes CASTGIGVASGANELTF.

The rearrangement uses TRBV30 and TRBJ2-3, with D uncertain. Germline values: CDR1 GTSNPN, CDR2 SVGIG (reference sequence). The CDR3 is made up of 13 amino acids. The germline V and J ends were trimmed by 2 bases and 1 base, with 7 bases remaining between them. The CDR3 nucleotides are TGTGCCTGGAGTCGTGGCCGCACAGATACGCAGTATTTT. Its translation: CAWSRGRTDTQYF.

This clonotype showed up many times. The chain carries TRBV12-3 or TRBV12-4 and TRBJ2-1, with a weak D call TRBD1 (6 bases). This CDR3 contains 17 residues. The germline V and J ends were trimmed by 5 bases and 0 bases, with 17 bases remaining between them. CDR3 bases: TGTGCCAGCAGTAATCCGGACAGTTTCCTCTCCTACAATGAGCAGTTCTTC. It translates to CASSNPDSFLSYNEQFF.

The chain combines TRBV10-1 with TRBJ2-3; D unresolved. Germline CDR1 reads WNHNN; CDR2 reads SYGVQD (reference sequence). The CDR3 sequence is 13 residues long. V was cut by 1 base and J by 0 bases, with 2 bases left in between. CDR3 region: CASSEYSTDTQYF. CDR3 nucleotide sequence: TGCGCCAGCAGTGAGTACAGCACAGATACGCAGTATTTT.

This clonotype was counted at least ten times. The chain uses TRBV11-3 and TRBJ2-5; 9 bases are a match to TRBD2. The tail of the sequence fits TRBJ2-1 better, so the J call may be wrong. Germline CDR1 is SGHNT and CDR2 is YENEEA. The CDR3 contains 15 residues. In DNA, the CDR3 is TGTGCCAGTTATAGCGGGAGTGGCGGGAGTGGCGAGCAGTTCTTC. Translating gives CASYSGSGGSGEQFF.

This clonotype ranks as medium-sized. The V and J genes are TRBV6-6 and TRBJ1-1, with D possibly matching TRBD1 (6 bases). Germline values: CDR1 MNHNY, CDR2 SVGAGI (reference sequence). The CDR3 spans 16 residues. V lost 7 bases, J lost 0 bases, and 18 bases lay in between. The CDR3 sequence: CASTVNLNRVNTEAFF. The CDR3 nucleotides are TGTGCCAGCACCGTAAACCTGAACAGGGTGAACACTGAAGCTTTCTTT.

This clonotype was seen many times. The chain is built from TRBV19 and TRBJ2-3, with 7 bases that match TRBD2. V lost 7 bases to trimming and J lost 2 bases; unmatched junction nucleotides: 9. The CDR3 runs 15 residues. The germline V gene has CDR1 LNHDA and CDR2 SQIVND (reference sequence). CDR3: CASNMWGGATDTQYF. DNA for the CDR3: TGTGCCAGTAATATGTGGGGGGGTGCCACAGATACGCAGTATTTT. The full variable domain, completed using reference TRBV19 and TRBJ2-3, is DGGITQSPKYLFRKEGQNVTLSCEQNLNHDAMYWYRQDPGQGLRLIYYSQIVNDFQKGDIAEGYSVSREKKESFPLTVTSAQKNPTAFYLCASNMWGGATDTQYFGPGTRLTVL.

V is TRBV10-1 and J is TRBJ2-5; possibly TRBD2 for D (5 bases). CDR3 length: 14 residues. CDR1 and CDR2 (germline): WNHNN, SYGVQD (reference sequence). The CDR3: CAGSLGRDPDTQYF. DNA of the CDR3: TGCGCGGGGAGTTTAGGCCGTGACCCAGATACCCAGTACTTC.

The chain uses TRBV6-1 and TRBJ2-1; 9 positions agree with TRBD2. CDR3 length equals 20 residues. CDR1 is MNHNS, CDR2 SASEGT, per germline. V was clipped by 5 bases and J by 1 base; unmatched bases: 18. For the CDR3, the DNA is TGTGCCAGCAGTCTTCCCATAAAACAGATAGCGGGAGTATCCTACAATGAGCAGTTCTTC. This encodes CASSLPIKQIAGVSYNEQFF.

V gene TRBV27 combines with J gene TRBJ2-3, with D perhaps TRBD1 or TRBD2 (5 bases each). The J call is doubtful: the DNA matches TRBJ2-7 better. This CDR3 comprises 16 residues. CDR1 and CDR2 (germline): MNHEY, SMNVEV (reference sequence). CDR3 coding DNA: TGTGCCAGCAGTCCCGGGGCGCTGTGGGCCACAGACACGCAGTACTTC. Its translation is CASSPGALWATDTQYF.

At least ten counts were recorded for this clonotype. The rearrangement joins TRBV6-5 to TRBJ2-3; tentative D call: TRBD2 (7 bases). The CDR3 contains 16 residues. The V end was cut by 7 bases, the J end by 1 base, with 18 bases between. The V gene's germline CDR1 is MNHEY and CDR2 SVGAGI. As DNA, the CDR3 is TGTGCCAGCATTCGGGGGGCGGGAGTTGGCACAGATACGCAGTATTTT. This encodes CASIRGAGVGTDTQYF.

This clonotype appeared many times. The chain employs TRBV7-2 and TRBJ2-4; the D gene is possibly TRBD2 (6 bases). The CDR3 is 15 amino acids. Germline lookup yields CDR1 SGHTA and CDR2 FQGNSA. V lost 3 bases and J lost 3, with 12 bases in between. This chain's CDR3 is CASSFGGTGKNIQYF. As DNA, the CDR3 is TGTGCCAGCAGCTTTGGGGGGACGGGCAAAAACATTCAGTACTTC.

V gene TRBV29-1 combines with J gene TRBJ2-1; D remains ambiguous. Looked up from germline, CDR1 is SQVTM and CDR2 is ANQGSEA. V lost 6 bases, J lost 9 bases, and 12 bases lay in between. CDR3 length: 11 amino acids. Here the CDR3 DNA reads TGCAGCGTGACCCACAGTGGTGAGCAGTTCTTC. Translated: CSVTHSGEQFF.

Regarding this clonotype: One junction end does not reproduce the germline sequence, and a read error may be involved. This sequence joins TRBV6-1 and TRBJ2-2, with a possible D match to TRBD2 (5 bases). The CDR3 covers 13 residues. Germline loops: CDR1 MNHNS, CDR2 SASEGT. CDR3 sequence (DNA): TGTGCCACCAAGGCTGCGAACACCGGGGAGCTGTATTTT. Its protein product is CATKAANTGELYF.

This clonotype was counted between two and nine times. The J gene is TRBJ2-5, the V gene TRBV6-2 or TRBV6-3; 8 bases fit TRBD1. The germline gives CDR1 MNHEY, CDR2 SVGEGT. After removal of 6 bases from V and 5 bases from J, the junction contained 5 bases not matched to a gene. The CDR3 has 13 residues. CDR3 nucleotide sequence: TGTGCCAGCAGCAGGGGGCGCGATGAGACCCAGTACTTC. It yields the protein CASSRGRDETQYF.

In this sample, this clonotype turned up a few times. CDR3 loop: CASSGSSTPQHF. CDR3 coding DNA: TGTGCCAGCAGTGGATCCTCGACGCCCCAGCATTTT. The rearrangement uses TRBV6-1 and TRBJ1-5; D call uncertain. The CDR3 has 12 amino acids. Trimming took 4 bases from V and 9 from J, leaving 10 bases between them. Germline V gene data show CDR1 as MNHNS and CDR2 as SASEGT.

A few counts support this clonotype. The genes are TRBV6-1 and TRBJ1-2, with D tentatively TRBD1 (5 bases). This CDR3 region has 15 residues. Germline loops: CDR1 MNHNS, CDR2 SASEGT. V lost 5 bases and J lost 2, with 15 bases in between. The CDR3 DNA follows: TGTGCCAGCAGTCCTTTTGGGGGGACCAACTATGGCTACACCTTC. Its translation is CASSPFGGTNYGYTF.